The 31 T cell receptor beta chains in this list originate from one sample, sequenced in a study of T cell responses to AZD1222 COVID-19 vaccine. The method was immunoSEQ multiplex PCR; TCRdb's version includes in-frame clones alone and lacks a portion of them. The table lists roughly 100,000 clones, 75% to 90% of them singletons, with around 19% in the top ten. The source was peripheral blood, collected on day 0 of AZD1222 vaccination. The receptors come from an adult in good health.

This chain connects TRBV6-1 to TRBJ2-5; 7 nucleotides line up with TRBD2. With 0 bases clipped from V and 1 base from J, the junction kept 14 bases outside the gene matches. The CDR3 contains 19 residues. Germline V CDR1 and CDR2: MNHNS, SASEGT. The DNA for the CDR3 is TGTGCCAGCAGTGAAGCCAACCCCACGGGGTGGGGGGGCCAAGAGACCCAGTACTTC. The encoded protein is CASSEANPTGWGGQETQYF.

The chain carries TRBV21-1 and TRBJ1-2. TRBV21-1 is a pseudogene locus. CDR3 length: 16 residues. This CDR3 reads CASSKVKARLNYGYTF. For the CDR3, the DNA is TGTGCCAGCAGCAAAGTTAAGGCGAGACTCAACTATGGCTACACCTTC.

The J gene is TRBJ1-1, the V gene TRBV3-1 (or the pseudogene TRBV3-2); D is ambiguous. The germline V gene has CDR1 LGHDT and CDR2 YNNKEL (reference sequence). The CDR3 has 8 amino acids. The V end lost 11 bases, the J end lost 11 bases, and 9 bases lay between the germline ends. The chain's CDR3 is CAPANAFF. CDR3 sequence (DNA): TGTGCCCCAGCGAACGCTTTCTTT.

CDR3 nucleotides: TGCGCCAGCAGCTTGACCGCAGGGATCGGGGCGAACACTGAAGCTTTCTTT. It codes for CASSLTAGIGANTEAFF. The chain uses TRBV5-1 and TRBJ1-1, with a tentative D call TRBD1 (5 bases). The V and J ends lost 1 base and 1 base respectively, with 17 bases between them. This CDR3 is 17 amino acids long. Germline CDR1 reads SGHRS; CDR2 reads YFSETQ.

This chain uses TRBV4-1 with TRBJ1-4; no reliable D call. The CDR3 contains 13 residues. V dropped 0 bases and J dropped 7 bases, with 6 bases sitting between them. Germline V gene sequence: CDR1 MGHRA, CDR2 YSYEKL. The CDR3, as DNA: TGCGCCAGCAGCCAAGATACCCTTGAAAAACTGTTTTTT. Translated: CASSQDTLEKLFF.

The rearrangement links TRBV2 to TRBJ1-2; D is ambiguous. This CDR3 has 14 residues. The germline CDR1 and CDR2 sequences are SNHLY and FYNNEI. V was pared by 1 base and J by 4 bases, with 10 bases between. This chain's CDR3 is CASSEVSRSYGYTF. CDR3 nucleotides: TGTGCCAGCAGTGAAGTATCCCGGAGCTATGGCTACACCTTC.

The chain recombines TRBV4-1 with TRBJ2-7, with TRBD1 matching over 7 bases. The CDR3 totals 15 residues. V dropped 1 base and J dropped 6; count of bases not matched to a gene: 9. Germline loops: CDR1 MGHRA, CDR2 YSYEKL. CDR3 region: CASSQAGTVPGEQYF. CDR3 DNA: TGCGCCAGCAGCCAAGCCGGGACAGTTCCCGGCGAGCAGTACTTC.

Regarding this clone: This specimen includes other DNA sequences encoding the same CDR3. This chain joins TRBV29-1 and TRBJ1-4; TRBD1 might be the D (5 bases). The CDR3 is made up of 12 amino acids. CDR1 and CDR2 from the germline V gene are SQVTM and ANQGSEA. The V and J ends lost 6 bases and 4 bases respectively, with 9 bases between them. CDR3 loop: CSVEGNNEKLFF. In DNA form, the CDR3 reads TGCAGCGTGGAGGGGAATAATGAAAAACTGTTTTTT.

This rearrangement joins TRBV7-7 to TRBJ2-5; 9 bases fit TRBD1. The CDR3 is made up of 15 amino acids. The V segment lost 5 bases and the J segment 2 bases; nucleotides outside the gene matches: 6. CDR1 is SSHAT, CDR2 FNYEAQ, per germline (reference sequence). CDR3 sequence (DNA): TGTGCCAGCAGCCCCCAAGGACAGGGGCAAGAGACCCAGTACTTC. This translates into CASSPQGQGQETQYF.

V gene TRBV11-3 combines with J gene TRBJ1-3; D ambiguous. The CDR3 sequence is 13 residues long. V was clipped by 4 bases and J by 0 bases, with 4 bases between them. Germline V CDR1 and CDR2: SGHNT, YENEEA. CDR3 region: CASSSYSGNTIYF. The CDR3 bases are TGTGCCAGCAGCTCCTACTCTGGAAACACCATATATTTT.

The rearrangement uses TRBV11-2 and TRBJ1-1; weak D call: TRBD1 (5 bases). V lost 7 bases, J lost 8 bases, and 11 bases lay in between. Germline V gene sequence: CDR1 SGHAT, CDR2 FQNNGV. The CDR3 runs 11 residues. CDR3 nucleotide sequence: TGTGCCAGCACCCAGGGAGGAGAAGCTTTCTTT. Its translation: CASTQGGEAFF.

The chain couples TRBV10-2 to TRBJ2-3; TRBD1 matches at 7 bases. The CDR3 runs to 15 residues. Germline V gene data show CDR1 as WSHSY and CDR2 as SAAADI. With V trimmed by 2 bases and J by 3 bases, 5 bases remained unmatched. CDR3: CASSEGQVDTDTQYF. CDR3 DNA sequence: TGCGCCAGCAGTGAGGGACAGGTTGATACAGATACGCAGTATTTT.

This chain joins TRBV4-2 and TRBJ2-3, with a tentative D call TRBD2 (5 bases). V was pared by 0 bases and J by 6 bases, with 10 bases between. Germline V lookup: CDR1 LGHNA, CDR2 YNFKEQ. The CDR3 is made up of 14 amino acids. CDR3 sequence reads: CASSQEASPDTQYF. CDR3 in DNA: TGTGCCAGCAGCCAAGAGGCTAGCCCCGATACGCAGTATTTT.

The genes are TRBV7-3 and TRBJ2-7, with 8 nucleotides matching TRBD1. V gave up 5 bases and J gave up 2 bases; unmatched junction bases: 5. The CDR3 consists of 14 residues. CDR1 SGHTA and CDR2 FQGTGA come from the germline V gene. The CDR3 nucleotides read TGTGCCAGCAGCGTAGACAGGGGACCCTACGAGCAGTACTTC. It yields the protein CASSVDRGPYEQYF.

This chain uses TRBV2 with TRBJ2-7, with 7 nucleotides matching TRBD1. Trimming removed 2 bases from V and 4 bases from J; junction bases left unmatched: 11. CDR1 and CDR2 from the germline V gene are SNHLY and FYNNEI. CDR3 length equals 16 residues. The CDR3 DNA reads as TGTGCCAGCAGTGAAACGGTATTAGGGGGCAGTTACGAGCAGTACTTC. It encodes CASSETVLGGSYEQYF.

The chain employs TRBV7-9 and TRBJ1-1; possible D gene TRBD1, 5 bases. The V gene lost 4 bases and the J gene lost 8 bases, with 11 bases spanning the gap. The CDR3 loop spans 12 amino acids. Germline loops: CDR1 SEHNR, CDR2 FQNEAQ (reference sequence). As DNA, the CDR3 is TGTGCCAGCAGCTATGGGGCCGGAGAAGCTTTCTTT. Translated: CASSYGAGEAFF.

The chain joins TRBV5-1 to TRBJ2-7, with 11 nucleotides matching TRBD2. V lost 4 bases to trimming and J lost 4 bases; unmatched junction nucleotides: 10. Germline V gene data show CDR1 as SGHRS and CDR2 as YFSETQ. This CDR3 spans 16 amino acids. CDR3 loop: CASSPTGGLAGYEQYF. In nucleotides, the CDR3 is TGCGCCAGCAGCCCCACAGGTGGACTAGCGGGTTACGAGCAGTACTTC. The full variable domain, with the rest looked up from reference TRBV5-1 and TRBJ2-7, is KAGVTQTPRYLIKTRGQQVTLSCSPISGHRSVSWYQQTPGQGLQFLFEYFSETQRNKGNFPGRFSGRQFSNSRSEMNVSTLELGDSALYLCASSPTGGLAGYEQYFGPGTRLTVT.

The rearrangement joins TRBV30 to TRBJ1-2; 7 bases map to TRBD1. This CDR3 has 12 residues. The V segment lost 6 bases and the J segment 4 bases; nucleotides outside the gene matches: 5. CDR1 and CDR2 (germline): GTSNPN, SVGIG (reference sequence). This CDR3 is CACTGEAYGYTF. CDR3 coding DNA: TGTGCCTGCACAGGGGAGGCCTATGGCTACACCTTC.

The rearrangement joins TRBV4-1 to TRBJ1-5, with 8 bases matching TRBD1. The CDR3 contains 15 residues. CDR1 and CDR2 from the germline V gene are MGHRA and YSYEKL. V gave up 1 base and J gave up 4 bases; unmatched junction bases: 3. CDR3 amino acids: CASSQGWTGNQPQHF. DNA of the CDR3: TGCGCCAGCAGCCAAGGTTGGACAGGGAATCAGCCCCAGCATTTT.

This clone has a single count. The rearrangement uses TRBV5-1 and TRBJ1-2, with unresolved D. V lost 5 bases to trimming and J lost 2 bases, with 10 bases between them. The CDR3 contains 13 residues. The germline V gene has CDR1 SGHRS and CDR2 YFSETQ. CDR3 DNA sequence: TGCGCCAGCAGAGCTAGCGTGAACTATGGCTACACCTTC. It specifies CASRASVNYGYTF.

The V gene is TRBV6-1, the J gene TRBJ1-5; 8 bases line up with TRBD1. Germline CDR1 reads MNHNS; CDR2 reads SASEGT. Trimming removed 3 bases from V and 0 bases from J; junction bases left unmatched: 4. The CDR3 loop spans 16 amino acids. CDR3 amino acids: CASSEDREYSNQPQHF. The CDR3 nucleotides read TGTGCCAGCAGTGAGGACAGGGAGTATAGCAATCAGCCCCAGCATTTT.

The chain's CDR3 is CASSLGGSGELFF. The CDR3 coding sequence is TGCGCCAGCAGCTTGGGAGGGAGCGGAGAGCTGTTTTTT. This chain joins TRBV5-1 and TRBJ2-2; maybe TRBD2 (5 bases). The germline gives CDR1 SGHRS, CDR2 YFSETQ. The CDR3 is 13 amino acids. Trimming pared 0 bases from V and 11 bases from J, leaving 11 bases between.

DNA for the CDR3: TGTGCCACCAGTGCCCGAAATCGCTACAATGAGCAGTTCTTC. This gives the protein CATSARNRYNEQFF. The rearrangement uses TRBV24-1 and TRBJ2-1; no reliable D call. Trimming took off 5 bases at V and 3 bases at J, with 10 bases between the two ends. This CDR3 is 14 amino acids long. From germline, CDR1 is KGHDR and CDR2 SFDVKD.

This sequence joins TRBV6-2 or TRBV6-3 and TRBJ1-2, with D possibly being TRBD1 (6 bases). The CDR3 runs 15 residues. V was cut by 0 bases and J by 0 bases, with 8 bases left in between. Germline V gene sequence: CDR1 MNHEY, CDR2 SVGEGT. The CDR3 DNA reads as TGTGCCAGCAGTTACTCGCAGGGGACTAACTATGGCTACACCTTC. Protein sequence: CASSYSQGTNYGYTF.

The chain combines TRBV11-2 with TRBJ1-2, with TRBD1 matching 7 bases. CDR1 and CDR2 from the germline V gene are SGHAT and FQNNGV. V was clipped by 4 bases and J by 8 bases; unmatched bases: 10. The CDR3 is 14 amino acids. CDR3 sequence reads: CASSSSPRTGGYTF. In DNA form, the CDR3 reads TGTGCCAGCAGCTCTTCACCACGGACAGGCGGCTACACCTTC.

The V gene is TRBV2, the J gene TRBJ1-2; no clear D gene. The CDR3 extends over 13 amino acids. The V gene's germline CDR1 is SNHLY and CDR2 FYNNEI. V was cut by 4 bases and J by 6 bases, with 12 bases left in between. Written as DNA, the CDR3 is TGTGCCAGCAGTGGACCGGGGAGCAATGGCTACACCTTC. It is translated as CASSGPGSNGYTF.

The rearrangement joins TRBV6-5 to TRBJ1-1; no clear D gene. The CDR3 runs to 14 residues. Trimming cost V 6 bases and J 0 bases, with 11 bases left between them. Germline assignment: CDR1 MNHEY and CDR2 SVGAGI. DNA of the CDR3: TGTGCCAGCAGATTGACGGTGATGAACACTGAAGCTTTCTTT. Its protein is CASRLTVMNTEAFF.

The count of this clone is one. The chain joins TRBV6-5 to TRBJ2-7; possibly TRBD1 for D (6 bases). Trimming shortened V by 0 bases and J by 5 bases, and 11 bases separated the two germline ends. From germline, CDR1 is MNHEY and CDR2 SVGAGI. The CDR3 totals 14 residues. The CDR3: CASSYSGRGDEQYF. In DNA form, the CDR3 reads TGTGCCAGCAGTTACTCCGGCAGGGGCGACGAGCAGTACTTC.

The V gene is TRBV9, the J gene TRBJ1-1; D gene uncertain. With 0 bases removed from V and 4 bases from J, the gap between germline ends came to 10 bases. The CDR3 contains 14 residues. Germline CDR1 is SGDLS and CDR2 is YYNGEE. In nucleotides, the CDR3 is TGTGCCAGCAGCGTAGGACTGGCGGGCACTGAAGCTTTCTTT. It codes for CASSVGLAGTEAFF. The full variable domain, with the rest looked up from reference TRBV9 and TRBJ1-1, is DSGVTQTPKHLITATGQRVTLRCSPRSGDLSVYWYQQSLDQGLQFLIQYYNGEERAKGNILERFSAQQFPDLHSELNLSSLELGDSALYFCASSVGLAGTEAFFGQGTRLTVV.

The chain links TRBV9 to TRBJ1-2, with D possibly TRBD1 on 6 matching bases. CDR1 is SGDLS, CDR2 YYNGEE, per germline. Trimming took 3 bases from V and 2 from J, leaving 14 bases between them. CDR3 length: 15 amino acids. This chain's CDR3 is CASSAEQGTNYGYTF. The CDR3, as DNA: TGTGCCAGCAGCGCTGAACAGGGAACCAACTATGGCTACACCTTC.

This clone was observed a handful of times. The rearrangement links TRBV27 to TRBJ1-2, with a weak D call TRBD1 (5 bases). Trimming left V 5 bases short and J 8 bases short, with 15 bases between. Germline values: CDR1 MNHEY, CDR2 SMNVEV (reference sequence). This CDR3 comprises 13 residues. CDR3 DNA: TGTGCCAGCAGTCCCCAGGGTGTCGGGGGCTACACCTTC. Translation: CASSPQGVGGYTF.